This TCR beta chain was sequenced in a study of cytomegalovirus exposure and HLA in healthy donors. The PCR employed 60 Vbeta primers together with 13 Jbeta primers. Authors' analysis steps: The count from a later analysis was roughly 80 million unique TCR beta chains, around 10 million of them shared. Sequencing used immunoSEQ multiplex PCR; TCRdb keeps in-frame clones, though not all of them. V, J and clone size were drawn from that table, and D and trimming were deduced from the DNA. The profile covers just over 150,000 clones, with around nine tenths appearing a single time and 1.5% to 2% taken by the ten largest. Study-level findings and limits: As confirmed in vitro, three CMV-associated chains were specific for CMV antigens. Certain indistinguishable V segments, among them TRBV6-2 and TRBV6-3, were excluded. Analysis was carried out at a later point, and it linked a missense DCLRE1C variant to TCR beta V- and J-gene trimming.

The V gene's germline CDR1 is SGHVS and CDR2 FNYEAQ. This CDR3 has 15 residues. The ends lost 4 bases at V and 5 bases at J; junction bases unmatched: 10. Comment on this clone: The antigen remains undetermined.

This receptor was obtained from a woman under 30 in good health and CMV-seronegative. This chain links TRBV7-6 with TRBJ2-5; 7 bases agree with TRBD2. The sample taken for sequencing was PBMCs. Here the CDR3 reads CASSSLGGYYETQYF. CDR3 coding DNA: TGTGCCAGCAGCTCTTTGGGAGGGTACTACGAGACCCAGTACTTC.